These 8 T cell receptor beta chains were sequenced from one sample in a study of CD8 T cells in Susac syndrome. cDNA came from approximately 0.5 to 1 ug RNA primed by random hexamers. TCRdb reanalysed the immunoSEQ multiplex PCR reads using MiXCR and keeps one entry per CDR3 protein. The data show approximately 190,000 distinct CDR3 sequences, almost 96% seen once. Sequencing input: CD4+ T cells from PBMCs. The source is a human donor with Susac syndrome.

V usage is TRBV29-1 and J usage is TRBJ2-2; 9 bases agree with TRBD1. V was pared by 5 bases and J by 6 bases, with 1 base of the junction left unmatched. The V gene's germline CDR1 is SQVTM and CDR2 ANQGSEA. The CDR3 is 12 residues long. This chain's CDR3 is CSVNRGPGELFF. The DNA for the CDR3 is TGCAGCGTTAACAGGGGGCCCGGGGAGCTGTTTTTT.

This chain joins TRBV3-1 and TRBJ2-3, with D possibly being TRBD2 (5 bases). This CDR3 spans 13 amino acids. V gave up 4 bases and J gave up 3 bases, with 8 bases separating them. Per the germline V gene, CDR1 is LGHDT and CDR2 is YNNKEL (reference sequence). The CDR3, as DNA: TGTGCCAGCAGCCCGTGGGAGACAGATACGCAGTATTTT. Translated, it gives CASSPWETDTQYF.

This chain links TRBV30 with TRBJ2-2, with 7 bases lining up with TRBD2. In germline, CDR1 is GTSNPN, CDR2 SVGIG (reference sequence). V trimming: 4 bases; J trimming: 5 bases; junction bases outside the gene matches: 7. The CDR3 sequence is 14 residues long. This CDR3 reads CAWNRGVVTGELFF. CDR3 bases: TGTGCCTGGAACCGGGGGGTGGTGACCGGGGAGCTGTTTTTT.

The chain recombines TRBV7-8 with TRBJ1-3; 7 positions match TRBD1. Trimming removed 5 bases from V and 0 bases from J; junction bases left unmatched: 10. The CDR3 covers 17 residues. Looked up from germline, CDR1 is SGHVS and CDR2 is FQNEAQ. In DNA form, the CDR3 reads TGTGCCAGCAGCCCATACTTACGGGACAGCTCTGGAAACACCATATATTTT. This translates into CASSPYLRDSSGNTIYF.

A single count supports this clonotype. The V gene is TRBV7-9, the J gene TRBJ2-5, with D maybe TRBD1 (5 bases). The germline V gene encodes CDR1 SEHNR and CDR2 FQNEAQ (reference sequence). The CDR3 is 16 amino acids. V was pared by 1 base and J by 1 base, with 13 bases between. This CDR3 reads CASSLGRAALQETQYF. The CDR3 bases are TGTGCCAGCAGCTTAGGCAGGGCCGCACTCCAAGAGACCCAGTACTTC.

V gene TRBV7-8 combines with J gene TRBJ2-1; the D is unclear. V lost 5 bases and J lost 5, with 13 bases in between. Germline loops: CDR1 SGHVS, CDR2 FQNEAQ. The CDR3 is made up of 14 amino acids. CDR3 loop: CASSKKRADNEQFF. Here the CDR3 DNA reads TGTGCCAGCAGCAAAAAACGGGCCGACAATGAGCAGTTCTTC.

This sequence joins TRBV12-3 or TRBV12-4 and TRBJ2-1; D may be TRBD1 (6 bases). V dropped 5 bases and J dropped 4 bases, with 12 bases sitting between them. The length of the CDR3 is 14 residues. CDR3 nucleotides: TGTGCCAGCAGTCAGGGGACACAGTACAATGAGCAGTTCTTC. This encodes CASSQGTQYNEQFF.

The chain links TRBV3-1 to TRBJ1-1; the D is unclear. Germline V lookup: CDR1 LGHDT, CDR2 YNNKEL (reference sequence). Trimming left V 2 bases short and J 5 bases short, with 9 bases between. This CDR3 is built from 13 residues. The CDR3 nucleotides are TGTGCCAGCAGCCAATTGCGGGATACTGAAGCTTTCTTT. It specifies CASSQLRDTEAFF.